This entry lists 22 T cell receptor beta chains sequenced from one sample in a study of T cells after yellow fever vaccination. TCRdb passed the 5' RACE reads through MiXCR, listing each CDR3 protein once. The table records a few hundred thousand distinct CDR3 sequences, around 3.9% of them present only once. The sequenced sample was PBMCs, obtained on the day of the yellow fever booster vaccination. These receptors were obtained from a man younger than 30 who received the YFV17D yellow fever vaccine.

The chain carries TRBV12-3 or TRBV12-4 and TRBJ1-2; tentatively, D is TRBD1 (5 bases). V lost 3 bases, J lost 3 bases, and 11 bases lay in between. This CDR3 has 14 amino acids. CDR3 sequence: CASSFLGGDYGYTF. CDR3 sequence (DNA): TGTGCCAGCAGTTTTTTGGGAGGGGACTATGGCTACACCTTC.

The V and J genes are TRBV6-5 and TRBJ1-2, with D tentatively TRBD1 (5 bases). This CDR3 spans 17 amino acids. The ends were cut back, 4 bases at V and 0 bases at J, with 18 bases in the middle. Looked up from germline, CDR1 is MNHEY and CDR2 is SVGAGI. CDR3 bases: TGTGCCAGCAGTTTGTCCGTCGCGGGACCAGCTAACTATGGCTACACCTTC. Translated, it gives CASSLSVAGPANYGYTF.

This clonotype occurred many times. J is TRBJ2-1 and V is TRBV7-9; D not resolved. Trimming took off 1 base at V and 0 bases at J, with 7 bases between the two ends. This CDR3 spans 15 amino acids. The germline V gene encodes CDR1 SEHNR and CDR2 FQNEAQ (reference sequence). CDR3 DNA: TGTGCCAGCAGCTTAGTGTCCATCTCCTACAATGAGCAGTTCTTC. Translation gives CASSLVSISYNEQFF.

This clonotype was found many times. The chain employs TRBV9 and TRBJ1-1; the D gene is possibly TRBD1 (5 bases). CDR3 size: 13 residues. Germline V gene lookup returns CDR1 SGDLS and CDR2 YYNGEE. Trimming stripped 0 bases from V and 8 bases from J, with 11 bases between. CDR3 sequence: CASSVEAGREAFF. The DNA for the CDR3 is TGTGCCAGCAGCGTAGAAGCAGGGCGCGAAGCTTTCTTT. Looking up the rest from reference TRBV9 and TRBJ1-1 gives the full variable domain: DSGVTQTPKHLITATGQRVTLRCSPRSGDLSVYWYQQSLDQGLQFLIQYYNGEERAKGNILERFSAQQFPDLHSELNLSSLELGDSALYFCASSVEAGREAFFGQGTRLTVV.

This clonotype was counted at least ten times. The chain has TRBV5-1 and TRBJ2-7; the match to TRBD1 covers 8 bases. V gave up 5 bases and J gave up 4 bases; unmatched junction bases: 5. This CDR3 contains 13 residues. Germline CDR1 SGHRS, CDR2 YFSETQ. CDR3 nucleotides: TGCGCCAGCAGACGACAGGGGACATACGAGCAGTACTTC. As protein: CASRRQGTYEQYF.

The chain combines TRBV7-2 with TRBJ1-2; D is unclear. The CDR3 length is 16 residues. With 3 bases removed from V and 6 bases from J, the gap between germline ends came to 20 bases. Germline assignment: CDR1 SGHTA and CDR2 FQGNSA. CDR3 nucleotide sequence: TGTGCCAGCAGCTTCTTCCCCCCCCGGATTTACGATGGCTACACCTTC. This sequence encodes CASSFFPPRIYDGYTF. Looking up the rest from reference TRBV7-2 and TRBJ1-2 gives the full variable domain: GAGVSQSPSNKVTEKGKDVELRCDPISGHTALYWYRQSLGQGLEFLIYFQGNSAPDKSGLPSDRFSAERTGGSVSTLTIQRTQQEDSAVYLCASSFFPPRIYDGYTFGSGTRLTVV.

This clonotype was observed at least ten times. The chain combines TRBV14 with TRBJ2-3, with unresolved D. This CDR3 spans 17 amino acids. V lost 1 base and J 2 bases, leaving 16 bases between the germline ends. Germline loops: CDR1 SGHDN, CDR2 FVKESK. In nucleotides, the CDR3 is TGTGCCAGCAGCCAAGGGCGAGGTGGCGTTATCACAGATACGCAGTATTTT. Encoded protein: CASSQGRGGVITDTQYF.

This clonotype was observed many times. The chain links TRBV4-1 to TRBJ2-7; TRBD1 or TRBD2 may be the D gene (5 bases each). Per germline, CDR1 MGHRA and CDR2 YSYEKL. The ends were cut back, 1 base at V and 3 bases at J, with 13 bases in the middle. CDR3 length: 15 amino acids. The CDR3 region is CASSQVLRGDYEQYV. The CDR3 DNA sequence: TGCGCCAGCAGCCAAGTTCTTAGGGGAGACTACGAGCAGTACGTC.

The sample holds many counts of this clonotype. The chain is built from TRBV28 and TRBJ1-5; D uncertain. Per germline, CDR1 MDHEN and CDR2 SYDVKM. The CDR3 runs 14 residues. V lost 8 bases and J 6 bases, leaving 17 bases between the germline ends. The CDR3 region is CASCSYTGFQPQHF. CDR3 nucleotides: TGTGCCAGCTGCTCCTATACGGGGTTTCAGCCCCAGCATTTT.

This clonotype was counted only a few times. The rearrangement joins TRBV6-5 to TRBJ1-2; D gene uncertain. The CDR3 is 14 residues long. Germline lookup yields CDR1 MNHEY and CDR2 SVGAGI. V was clipped by 4 bases and J by 4 bases, with 13 bases between them. CDR3 amino acids: CASSSGQTLYGYTF. The DNA for the CDR3 is TGTGCCAGCAGTTCCGGTCAGACGCTCTATGGCTACACCTTC.

At least ten counts were recorded for this clonotype. The chain links TRBV5-6 to TRBJ2-7; D may be TRBD2 (5 bases). The CDR3 contains 15 residues. Germline CDR1 SGHDT, CDR2 YYEEEE. The V gene lost 4 bases and the J gene lost 2 bases, with 16 bases spanning the gap. CDR3: CASSPIAGKPYEQYF. CDR3 nucleotides: TGTGCCAGCAGCCCTATCGCCGGGAAACCCTACGAGCAGTACTTC.

The chain links TRBV9 to TRBJ1-6; TRBD1 is a possible D gene (6 bases). This CDR3 comprises 15 residues. Germline CDR1 and CDR2: SGDLS and YYNGEE. V was pared by 9 bases and J by 10 bases, with 23 bases between. CDR3 loop: CATSTGHPEGSPLHF. The CDR3 coding sequence is TGTGCCACTTCGACAGGTCACCCTGAGGGGTCACCCCTCCACTTT.

The chain joins TRBV20-1 to TRBJ2-7; 7 nucleotides match TRBD1. V lost 2 bases to trimming and J lost 4 bases; unmatched junction nucleotides: 8. The germline V gene has CDR1 DFQATT and CDR2 SNEGSKA (reference sequence). The CDR3 runs 14 residues. CDR3: CSARPGQRLYEQYF. CDR3 DNA sequence: TGCAGTGCTAGACCGGGACAGAGGCTGTACGAGCAGTACTTC.

Many counts were recorded for this clonotype. V and J are TRBV9 and TRBJ2-5; 11 bases line up with TRBD2. CDR1 and CDR2 from the germline V gene are SGDLS and YYNGEE. J lost 1 base, V lost 0 bases, and 2 bases had no gene match. This CDR3 contains 16 residues. The CDR3 DNA reads TGTGCCAGCAGCGTAGCTAGCGGGGGGCCCCAAGAGACCCAGTACTTC. Translating gives CASSVASGGPQETQYF.

This clonotype was seen ten or more times. CDR3 sequence: CASSYWGGNQPQHF. CDR3 sequence (DNA): TGTGCCAGCAGTTACTGGGGAGGCAATCAGCCCCAGCATTTT. The J gene is TRBJ1-5, the V gene TRBV6-2 or TRBV6-3; D is uncertain. Trimming took off 1 base at V and 2 bases at J, with 6 bases between the two ends. CDR1 and CDR2 (germline): MNHEY, SVGEGT. The length of the CDR3 is 14 residues.

This chain joins TRBV7-2 and TRBJ1-5, with 7 bases fitting TRBD1. V lost 6 bases, J lost 6 bases, and 11 bases stayed unmatched. The CDR3 contains 15 residues. Germline V gene sequence: CDR1 SGHTA, CDR2 FQGNSA. The CDR3 spells CASRRDSASGQPQHF. CDR3 sequence (DNA): TGTGCCAGCAGGAGGGACAGCGCCTCGGGTCAGCCCCAGCATTTT.

This clonotype has more than one count but fewer than ten. The rearrangement links TRBV6-2 or TRBV6-3 to TRBJ2-6, with TRBD2 matching 10 bases. CDR1 is MNHEY, CDR2 SVGEGT, per germline. This CDR3 is 19 amino acids long. The trim removed 2 bases at V and 2 bases at J, leaving 9 bases unmatched. DNA of the CDR3: TGTGCCAGCAGTTACCTTCCCGGAGCGGGGGGGCCTGGGGCCAACGTCCTGACTTTC. The encoded protein is CASSYLPGAGGPGANVLTF.

The chain couples TRBV4-2 to TRBJ2-7, with TRBD1 matching over 8 bases. Germline loops: CDR1 LGHNA, CDR2 YNFKEQ. The CDR3 extends over 17 amino acids. J was trimmed by 0 bases and V by 0 bases; bases with no gene match: 7. CDR3 coding DNA: TGTGCCAGCAGCCAAGATAGAGGACAGGGTTTCTCCTACGAGCAGTACTTC. This sequence encodes CASSQDRGQGFSYEQYF.

This clonotype was counted ten times or more. The genes are TRBV12-3 or TRBV12-4 and TRBJ1-6; D possibly corresponds to TRBD1 (5 bases). The ends were cut back, 6 bases at V and 10 bases at J, with 28 bases in the middle. This CDR3 has 18 residues. The CDR3, as DNA: TGTGCCAGCAGGGAATCAGGTTCCAGGGTTGCTTGGAACTCACCCCTCCACTTT. It encodes CASRESGSRVAWNSPLHF.

This clonotype was recorded many times. The chain has TRBV6-1 and TRBJ1-3; D unresolved. The CDR3 is made up of 15 amino acids. From germline, CDR1 is MNHNS and CDR2 SASEGT. Trimming cost V 2 bases and J 0 bases, with 8 bases left between them. The CDR3 reads CASSEWQHSGNTIYF. CDR3 nucleotides: TGTGCCAGCAGTGAATGGCAGCACTCTGGAAACACCATATATTTT.

This clonotype was observed at least ten times. CDR3 nucleotides: TGTGCCAGCAGTCCGGGACAGGGTATCGACACCGGGGAGCTGTTTTTT. Amino acids: CASSPGQGIDTGELFF. This chain links TRBV6-5 with TRBJ2-2, with 9 bases that match TRBD1. The germline V gene has CDR1 MNHEY and CDR2 SVGAGI. The J segment lost 3 bases and the V segment lost 5 bases, leaving 7 bases of the junction unmatched. The CDR3 has 16 amino acids.

This clonotype appeared a few times. The chain recombines TRBV6-2 or TRBV6-3 with TRBJ2-1, with D possibly being TRBD2 (5 bases). This CDR3 is built from 13 residues. CDR1 is MNHEY and CDR2 is SVGEGT in the germline V gene. V lost 7 bases and J lost 9, with 16 bases in between. The CDR3 reads CASTFPGIGEQFF. The CDR3 DNA is TGTGCCAGCACCTTTCCGGGGATCGGTGAGCAGTTCTTC.